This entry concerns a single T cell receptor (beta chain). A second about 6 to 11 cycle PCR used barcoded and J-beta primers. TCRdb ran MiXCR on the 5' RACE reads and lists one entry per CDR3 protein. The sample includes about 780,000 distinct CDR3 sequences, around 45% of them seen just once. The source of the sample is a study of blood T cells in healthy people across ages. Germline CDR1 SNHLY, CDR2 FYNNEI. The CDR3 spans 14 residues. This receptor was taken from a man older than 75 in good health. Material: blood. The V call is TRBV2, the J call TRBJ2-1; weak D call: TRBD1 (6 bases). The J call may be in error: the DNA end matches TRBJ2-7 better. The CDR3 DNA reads TGTGCCGGGGCCTGGGACCGGGACAACAATGAGCAGTACTTC. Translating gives CAGAWDRDNNEQYF.